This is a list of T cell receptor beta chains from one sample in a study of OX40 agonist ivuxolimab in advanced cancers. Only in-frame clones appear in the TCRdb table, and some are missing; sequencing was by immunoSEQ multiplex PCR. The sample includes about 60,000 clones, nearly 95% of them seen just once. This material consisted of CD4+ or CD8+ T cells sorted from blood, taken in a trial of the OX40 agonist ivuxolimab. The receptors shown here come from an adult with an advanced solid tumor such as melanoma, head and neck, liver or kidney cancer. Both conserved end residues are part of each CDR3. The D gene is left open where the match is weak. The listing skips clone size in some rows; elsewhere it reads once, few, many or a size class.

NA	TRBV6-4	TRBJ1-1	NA	TGTGCCACCCTCCGTCTGTACTTTGGGGGCGGGGGGACGGGGACTGAAGCTTTCTTT	CATLRLYFGGGGTGTEAFF
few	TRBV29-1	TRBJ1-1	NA	TGCAGCGTTGTAGGCCCAGGGGAACGAACTGAAGCTTTCTTT	CSVVGPGERTEAFF
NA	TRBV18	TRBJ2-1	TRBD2	TGTGCCAGCTCCCCTACCGTAGCGGGAGACATCTACAATGAGCAGTTCTTC	CASSPTVAGDIYNEQFF
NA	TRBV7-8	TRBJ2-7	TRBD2	TGTGCCAGCAGCTACACTAGCGGGGGTGGGGAGCAGTACTTC	CASSYTSGGGEQYF
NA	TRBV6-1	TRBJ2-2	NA	TGTGCCAGCAGTGAACCGGGCGCCGGGGAGCTGTTTTTT	CASSEPGAGELFF
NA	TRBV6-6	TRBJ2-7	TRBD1	TGTGCCAGCAGTTACTCTACAGGGGAATTCTACGAGCAGTACTTC	CASSYSTGEFYEQYF
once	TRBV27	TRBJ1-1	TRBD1	TGTGCCAGCAGTTGGGGACAGGGGGGAACTGAAGCTTTCTTT	CASSWGQGGTEAFF
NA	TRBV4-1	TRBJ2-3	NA	TGCGCCAGCAGCCAAGAATCAGGGGGCACAGATACGCAGTATTTT	CASSQESGGTDTQYF
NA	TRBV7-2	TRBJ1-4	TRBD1	TGTGCCAGCAGCTTAGGTTTGGACAGGATCTTTGAAAAACTGTTTTTT	CASSLGLDRIFEKLFF
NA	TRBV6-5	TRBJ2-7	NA	TGTGCCAGCAGTTACGATGGGACGGTCGGTGAGCAGTACTTC	CASSYDGTVGEQYF
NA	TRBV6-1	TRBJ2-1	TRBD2	TGTGCCAGCAGTGATAGGGCACTAGCGGGAGGGACCGAGGAGCAGTTCTTC	CASSDRALAGGTEEQFF
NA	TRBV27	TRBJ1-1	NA	TGTGCCAGCAGCCCCCAGGGAATCGACACTGAAGCTTTCTTT	CASSPQGIDTEAFF
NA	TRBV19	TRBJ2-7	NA	TGTGCCAGTAACAATGCCGGCGACGAGCAGTACTTC	CASNNAGDEQYF
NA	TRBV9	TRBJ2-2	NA	TGTGCCAGCAGCGTAGGAGGAGGGCGGGCCACCGGGGAGCTGTTTTTT	CASSVGGGRATGELFF
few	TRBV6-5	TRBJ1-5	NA	TGTGCCAGCGGCTGGCCCCAGCATTTT	CASGWPQHF
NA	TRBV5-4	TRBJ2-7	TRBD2	TGTGCCAGCAGCGCCGGACTAGCGGGAGTTGGCGAGCAGTACTTC	CASSAGLAGVGEQYF
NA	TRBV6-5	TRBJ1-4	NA	TGTGCCAGCAGGACCGATGAAAAACTGTTTTTT	CASRTDEKLFF
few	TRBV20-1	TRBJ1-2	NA	TGCTGCGCGTGGGGCTACACCTTC	CCAWGYTF
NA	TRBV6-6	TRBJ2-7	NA	TGTGCCAGCAGTTACCCCGGGCGAGAGCAGTACTTC	CASSYPGREQYF
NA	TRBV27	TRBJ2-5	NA	TGTGCCAGCAGTTATCTAAAGTCGGAGACCCAGTACTTC	CASSYLKSETQYF
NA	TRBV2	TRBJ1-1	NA	TGTGCCAGCAGATCTACCGGGACCGCCGATGAAGCTTTCTTT	CASRSTGTADEAFF
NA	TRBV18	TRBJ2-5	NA	TGTGCCAGCTCCCCGACAGGATCATCCCAAGAGACCCAGTACTTC	CASSPTGSSQETQYF